One and the same sample provided the 7 T cell receptor beta chains below, sequenced in a study of OX40 agonist ivuxolimab in advanced cancers. To prepare the library, the immunoSEQ multiplex PCR assay was applied. This immuneACCESS table, as held by TCRdb, lists in-frame sequences with V and J called but not all clones. Of the missing ones, under half trace to an unresolved V gene in checked studies; the others have no known cause. Present in this sample are about 55,000 clones, approximately 84% of which were seen just once. Roughly 13% of the sample comes from the top ten. The material sequenced was CD4+ or CD8+ T cells sorted from blood, taken in a trial of the OX40 agonist ivuxolimab. These TCRs come from an adult with an advanced solid tumor such as melanoma, head and neck, liver or kidney cancer.

The rearrangement joins TRBV19 to TRBJ2-7; D gene ambiguous. The V gene lost 3 bases and the J gene lost 5 bases, with 14 bases spanning the gap. Germline V gene data show CDR1 as LNHDA and CDR2 as SQIVND (reference sequence). The CDR3 sequence is 14 residues long. CDR3 protein: CASSMFGIGNEQYF. DNA of the CDR3: TGTGCCAGTAGTATGTTTGGGATCGGCAACGAGCAGTACTTC.

The genes are TRBV6-5 and TRBJ1-2; D ambiguous. The germline gives CDR1 MNHEY, CDR2 SVGAGI. The CDR3 extends over 11 amino acids. The V end lost 5 bases, the J end lost 4 bases, and 5 bases lay between the germline ends. The chain's CDR3 is CASSMSYGYTF. For the CDR3, the DNA is TGTGCCAGCAGTATGTCCTATGGCTACACCTTC.

The rearrangement joins TRBV9 to TRBJ2-1; D unclear. The ends were cut back, 3 bases at V and 7 bases at J, with 11 bases in the middle. The CDR3 extends over 13 amino acids. Per germline, CDR1 SGDLS and CDR2 YYNGEE. The CDR3, as DNA: TGTGCCAGCAGCGGGTTGGGATTGAATGAGCAGTTCTTC. It is translated as CASSGLGLNEQFF.

The chain recombines TRBV4-1 with TRBJ2-1, with TRBD1 matching over 8 bases. This CDR3 has 14 amino acids. Germline CDR1 and CDR2: MGHRA and YSYEKL. V lost 4 bases to trimming and J lost 4 bases; unmatched junction nucleotides: 3. The CDR3 reads CASSPGTGYNEQFF. CDR3 sequence (DNA): TGCGCCAGCAGCCCCGGGACAGGTTACAATGAGCAGTTCTTC.

The chain combines TRBV29-1 with TRBJ1-1, with 8 nucleotides matching TRBD1. Germline V gene data show CDR1 as SQVTM and CDR2 as ANQGSEA. V lost 4 bases and J lost 6; bases outside the gene matches: 10. The CDR3 covers 14 residues. Written as DNA, the CDR3 is TGCAGCGTTGCCCCCAGGGGGCTATTCTCTGAAGCTTTCTTT. Translating it yields CSVAPRGLFSEAFF.

The chain recombines TRBV27 with TRBJ2-5; a possible D gene is TRBD1 (5 bases). V was trimmed by 5 bases and J by 6 bases, leaving 16 bases between them. The CDR3 is made up of 14 amino acids. Germline assignment: CDR1 MNHEY and CDR2 SMNVEV (reference sequence). CDR3 in amino acids: CASSLQARSKTQYF. The CDR3 DNA reads TGTGCCAGCAGTCTACAGGCCCGGTCAAAGACCCAGTACTTC.

The chain is built from TRBV15 and TRBJ1-2; 7 bases match TRBD1. The junction had 5 bases not matched to a gene; V was cut back by 3 bases and J by 4 bases. Germline V lookup: CDR1 LNHNV, CDR2 YYDKDF (reference sequence). This CDR3 has 14 amino acids. CDR3 amino acids: CATSSTGVLYGYTF. The DNA for the CDR3 is TGTGCCACCAGCAGTACAGGGGTGCTCTATGGCTACACCTTC. Full variable domain (outside the CDR3, taken from reference TRBV15 and TRBJ1-2): DAMVIQNPRYQVTQFGKPVTLSCSQTLNHNVMYWYQQKSSQAPKLLFHYYDKDFNNEADTPDNFQSRRPNTSFCFLDIRSPGLGDTAMYLCATSSTGVLYGYTFGSGTRLTVV.